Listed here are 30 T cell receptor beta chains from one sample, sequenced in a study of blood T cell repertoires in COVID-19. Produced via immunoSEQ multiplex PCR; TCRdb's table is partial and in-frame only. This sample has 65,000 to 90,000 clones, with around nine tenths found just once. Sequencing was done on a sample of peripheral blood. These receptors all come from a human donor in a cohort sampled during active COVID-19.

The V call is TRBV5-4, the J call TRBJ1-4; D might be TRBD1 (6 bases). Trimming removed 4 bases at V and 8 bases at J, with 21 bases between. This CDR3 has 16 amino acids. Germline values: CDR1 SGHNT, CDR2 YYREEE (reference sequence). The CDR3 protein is CASSRRTAQGGEKLFF. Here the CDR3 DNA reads TGTGCCAGCAGCAGGAGGACAGCCCAAGGTGGAGAAAAACTGTTTTTT.

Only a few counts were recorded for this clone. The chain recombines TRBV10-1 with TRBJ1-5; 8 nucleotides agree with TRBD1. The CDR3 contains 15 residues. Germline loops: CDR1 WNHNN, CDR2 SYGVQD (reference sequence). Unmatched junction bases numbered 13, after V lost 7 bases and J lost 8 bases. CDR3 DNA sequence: TGCGCCAGCACCATTGGTCCAGGGGGCCTAGAGCCCCAGCATTTT. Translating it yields CASTIGPGGLEPQHF.

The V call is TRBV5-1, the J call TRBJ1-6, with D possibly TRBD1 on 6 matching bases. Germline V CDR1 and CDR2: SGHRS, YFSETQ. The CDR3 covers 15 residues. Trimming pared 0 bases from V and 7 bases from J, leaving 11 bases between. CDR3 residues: CASSLDGRGNSPLHF. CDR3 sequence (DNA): TGCGCCAGCAGCTTGGACGGCAGGGGCAATTCACCCCTCCACTTT. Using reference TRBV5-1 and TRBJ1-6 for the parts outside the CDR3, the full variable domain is KAGVTQTPRYLIKTRGQQVTLSCSPISGHRSVSWYQQTPGQGLQFLFEYFSETQRNKGNFPGRFSGRQFSNSRSEMNVSTLELGDSALYLCASSLDGRGNSPLHFGNGTRLTVT.

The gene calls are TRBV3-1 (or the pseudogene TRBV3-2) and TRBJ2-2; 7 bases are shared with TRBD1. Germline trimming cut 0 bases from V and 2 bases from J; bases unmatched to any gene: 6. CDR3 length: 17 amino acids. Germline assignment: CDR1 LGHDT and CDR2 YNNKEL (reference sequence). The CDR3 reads CASSQEQGPVNTGELFF. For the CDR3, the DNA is TGTGCCAGCAGCCAAGAACAGGGGCCAGTAAACACCGGGGAGCTGTTTTTT.

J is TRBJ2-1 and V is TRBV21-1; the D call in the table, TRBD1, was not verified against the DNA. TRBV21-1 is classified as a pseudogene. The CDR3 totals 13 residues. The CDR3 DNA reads TGTGCCAGCCCCCCGGGCAGGGCCAATGAGCAGTTCTTC. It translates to CASPPGRANEQFF.

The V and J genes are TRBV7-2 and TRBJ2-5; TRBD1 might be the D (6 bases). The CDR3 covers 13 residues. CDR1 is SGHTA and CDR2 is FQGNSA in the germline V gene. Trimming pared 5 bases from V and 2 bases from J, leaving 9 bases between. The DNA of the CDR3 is TGTGCCAGCAGCCAAGGGACACAAGAGACCCAGTACTTC. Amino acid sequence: CASSQGTQETQYF.

CDR3 coding DNA: TGTGCCAGCAGCCCGACAGGTTCCTACGAGCAGTACTTC. Protein sequence: CASSPTGSYEQYF. The V call is TRBV12-3 or TRBV12-4, the J call TRBJ2-7; weak D call: TRBD1 (6 bases). The CDR3 loop spans 13 amino acids. Between the trimmed V and J ends, which lost 6 bases and 1 base, there was a span of 10 bases.

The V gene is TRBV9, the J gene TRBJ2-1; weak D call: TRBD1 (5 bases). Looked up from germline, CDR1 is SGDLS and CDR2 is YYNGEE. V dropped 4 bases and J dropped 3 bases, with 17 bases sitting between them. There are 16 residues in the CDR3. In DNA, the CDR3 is TGTGCCAGCAGCTCAGACCCCCAGGGCCTCTACAATGAGCAGTTCTTC. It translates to CASSSDPQGLYNEQFF.

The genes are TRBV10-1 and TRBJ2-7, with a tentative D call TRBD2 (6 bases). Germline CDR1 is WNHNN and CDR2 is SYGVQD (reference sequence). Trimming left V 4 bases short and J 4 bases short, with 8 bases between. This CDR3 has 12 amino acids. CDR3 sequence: CASSGDSYEQYF. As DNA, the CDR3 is TGCGCCAGCAGTGGGGACTCTTACGAGCAGTACTTC.

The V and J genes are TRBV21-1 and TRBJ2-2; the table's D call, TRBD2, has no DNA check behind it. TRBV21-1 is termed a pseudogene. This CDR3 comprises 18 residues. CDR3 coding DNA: TGTGCCAGCAGCCCCCTAGTGCGGGGGGGTTCTTACACCGGGGAGCTGTTTTTT. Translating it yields CASSPLVRGGSYTGELFF.

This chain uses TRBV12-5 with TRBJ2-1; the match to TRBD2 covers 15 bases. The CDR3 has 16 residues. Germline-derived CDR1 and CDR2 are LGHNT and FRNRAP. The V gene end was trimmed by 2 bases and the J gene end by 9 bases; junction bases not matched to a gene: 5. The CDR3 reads CASGLRTSGGVGEQFF. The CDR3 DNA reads TGTGCTAGTGGTTTGAGGACTAGCGGGGGGGTCGGTGAGCAGTTCTTC.

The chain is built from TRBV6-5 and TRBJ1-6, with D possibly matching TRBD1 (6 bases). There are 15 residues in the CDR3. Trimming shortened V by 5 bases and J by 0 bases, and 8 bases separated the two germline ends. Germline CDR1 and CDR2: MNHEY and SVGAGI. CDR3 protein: CASSPQGSYNSPLHF. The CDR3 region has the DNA TGTGCCAGCAGTCCACAGGGCTCCTATAATTCACCCCTCCACTTT.

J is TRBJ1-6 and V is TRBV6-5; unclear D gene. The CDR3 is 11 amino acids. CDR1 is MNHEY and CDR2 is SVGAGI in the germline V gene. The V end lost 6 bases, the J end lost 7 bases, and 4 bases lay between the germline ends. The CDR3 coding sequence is TGTGCCAGCAGAGAGAATTCACCCCTCCACTTT. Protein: CASRENSPLHF.

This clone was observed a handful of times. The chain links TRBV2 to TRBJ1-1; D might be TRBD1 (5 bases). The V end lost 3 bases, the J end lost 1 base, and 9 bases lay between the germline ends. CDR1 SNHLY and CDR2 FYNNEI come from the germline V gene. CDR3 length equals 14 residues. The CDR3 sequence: CASSDPTENTEAFF. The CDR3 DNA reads TGTGCCAGCAGTGATCCGACAGAGAACACTGAAGCTTTCTTT.

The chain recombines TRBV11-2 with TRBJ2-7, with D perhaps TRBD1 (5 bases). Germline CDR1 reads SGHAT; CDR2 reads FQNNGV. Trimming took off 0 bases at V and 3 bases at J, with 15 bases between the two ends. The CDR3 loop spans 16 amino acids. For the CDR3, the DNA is TGTGCCAGCAGCTTAGATCAGGGTGCATACTACTACGAGCAGTACTTC. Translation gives CASSLDQGAYYYEQYF.

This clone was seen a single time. The CDR3 here is CASSYSRVGTEAFF. In DNA, the CDR3 is TGTGCCAGCAGTTACTCGCGGGTGGGGACTGAAGCTTTCTTT. V and J are TRBV6-6 and TRBJ1-1, with unresolved D. This CDR3 spans 14 amino acids. Trimming pared 0 bases from V and 5 bases from J, leaving 10 bases between. CDR1 MNHNY and CDR2 SVGAGI come from the germline V gene (reference sequence).

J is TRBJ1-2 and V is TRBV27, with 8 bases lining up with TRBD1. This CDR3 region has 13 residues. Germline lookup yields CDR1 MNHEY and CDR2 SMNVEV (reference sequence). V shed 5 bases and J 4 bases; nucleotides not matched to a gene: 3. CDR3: CASSRQGSYGYTF. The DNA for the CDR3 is TGTGCCAGCAGTCGACAGGGGTCCTATGGCTACACCTTC.

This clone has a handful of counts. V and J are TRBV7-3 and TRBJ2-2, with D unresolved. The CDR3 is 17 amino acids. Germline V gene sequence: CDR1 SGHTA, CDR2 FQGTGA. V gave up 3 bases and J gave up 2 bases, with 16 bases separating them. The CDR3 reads CASSLAPRSGNTGELFF. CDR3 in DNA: TGTGCCAGCAGCTTGGCCCCCCGGTCAGGCAACACCGGGGAGCTGTTTTTT.

The chain's CDR3 is CASSWAGQGYEQYF. In nucleotides, the CDR3 is TGTGCCAGCAGCTGGGCCGGACAGGGCTACGAGCAGTACTTC. V and J are TRBV11-2 and TRBJ2-7; 8 bases match TRBD1. The V and J ends lost 4 bases and 3 bases, in that order; junction bases with no gene match: 5. CDR3 length equals 14 residues. Germline values: CDR1 SGHAT, CDR2 FQNNGV.

The CDR3 nucleotides are TGTGCCAGCAGCCGTGATATGGGACTAGCAGATGAGCAGTTCTTC. Amino acid sequence: CASSRDMGLADEQFF. The J gene is TRBJ2-1, the V gene TRBV7-9; 9 bases agree with TRBD2. The length of the CDR3 is 15 residues. Germline V gene sequence: CDR1 SEHNR, CDR2 FQNEAQ (reference sequence). J lost 8 bases, V lost 5 bases, and 10 bases had no gene match.

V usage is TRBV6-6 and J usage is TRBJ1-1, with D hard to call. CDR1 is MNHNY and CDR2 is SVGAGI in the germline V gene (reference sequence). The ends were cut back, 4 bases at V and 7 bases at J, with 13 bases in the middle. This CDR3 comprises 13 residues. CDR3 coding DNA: TGTGCCAGCAGTTCCCCCGTCGGGATTGAAGCTTTCTTT. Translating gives CASSSPVGIEAFF.

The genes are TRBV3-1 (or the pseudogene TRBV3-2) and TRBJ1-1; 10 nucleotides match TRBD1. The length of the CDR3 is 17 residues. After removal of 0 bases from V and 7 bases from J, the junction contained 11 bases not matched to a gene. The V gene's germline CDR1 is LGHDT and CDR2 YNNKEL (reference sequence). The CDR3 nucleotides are TGTGCCAGCAGCCAAGATCTTGGGACAGGGGTACTCTTTGAAGCTTTCTTT. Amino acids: CASSQDLGTGVLFEAFF.

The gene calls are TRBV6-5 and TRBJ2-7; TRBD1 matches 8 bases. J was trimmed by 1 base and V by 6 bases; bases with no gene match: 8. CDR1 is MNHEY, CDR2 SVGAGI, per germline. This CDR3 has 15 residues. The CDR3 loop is CASRSAGTGSYEQYF. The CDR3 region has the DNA TGTGCCAGCAGGTCCGCCGGGACAGGATCCTACGAGCAGTACTTC.

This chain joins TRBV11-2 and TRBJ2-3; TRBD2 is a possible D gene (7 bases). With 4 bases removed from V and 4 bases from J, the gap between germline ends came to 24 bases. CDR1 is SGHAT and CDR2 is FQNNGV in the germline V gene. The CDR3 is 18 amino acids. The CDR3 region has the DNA TGTGCCAGCAGCTCCAGACCGATAGCGGGCAGGGGTTCAGATACGCAGTATTTT. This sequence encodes CASSSRPIAGRGSDTQYF. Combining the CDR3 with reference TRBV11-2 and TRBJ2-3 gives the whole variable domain EAGVAQSPRYKIIEKRQSVAFWCNPISGHATLYWYQQILGQGPKLLIQFQNNGVVDDSQLPKDRFSAERLKGVDSTLKIQPAKLEDSAVYLCASSSRPIAGRGSDTQYFGPGTRLTVL.

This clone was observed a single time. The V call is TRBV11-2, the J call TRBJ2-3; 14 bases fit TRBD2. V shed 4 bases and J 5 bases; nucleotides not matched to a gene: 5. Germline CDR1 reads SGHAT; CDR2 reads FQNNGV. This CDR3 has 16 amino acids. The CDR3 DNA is TGTGCCAGCAGCTCGGGACTAGCGGGGGCCGGAGATACGCAGTATTTT. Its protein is CASSSGLAGAGDTQYF.

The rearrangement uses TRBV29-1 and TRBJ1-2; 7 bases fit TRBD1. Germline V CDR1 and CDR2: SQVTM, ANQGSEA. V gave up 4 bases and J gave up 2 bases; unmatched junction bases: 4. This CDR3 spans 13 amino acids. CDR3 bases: TGCAGCGTTGGGGACAGTAGGAACTATGGCTACACCTTC. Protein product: CSVGDSRNYGYTF.

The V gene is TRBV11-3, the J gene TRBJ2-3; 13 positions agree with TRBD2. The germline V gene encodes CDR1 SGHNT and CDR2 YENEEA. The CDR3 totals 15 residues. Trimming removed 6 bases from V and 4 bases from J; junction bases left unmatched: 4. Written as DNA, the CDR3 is TGTGCCAGCAGTTGGACTAGCGGGGGTTCAGATACGCAGTATTTT. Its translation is CASSWTSGGSDTQYF.

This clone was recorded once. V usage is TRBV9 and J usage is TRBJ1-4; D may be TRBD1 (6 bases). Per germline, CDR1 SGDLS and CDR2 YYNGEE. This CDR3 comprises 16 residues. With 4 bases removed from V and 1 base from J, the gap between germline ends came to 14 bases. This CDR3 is CASSKSQGRTNEKLFF. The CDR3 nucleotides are TGTGCCAGCAGCAAGTCACAGGGACGAACTAATGAAAAACTGTTTTTT.

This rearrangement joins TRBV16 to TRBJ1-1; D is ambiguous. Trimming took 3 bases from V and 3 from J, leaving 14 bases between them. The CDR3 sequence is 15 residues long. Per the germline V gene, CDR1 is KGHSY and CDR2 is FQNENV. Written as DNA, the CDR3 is TGTGCCAGCAGCCACCACGGCGAGGGCTACACTGAAGCTTTCTTT. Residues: CASSHHGEGYTEAFF.

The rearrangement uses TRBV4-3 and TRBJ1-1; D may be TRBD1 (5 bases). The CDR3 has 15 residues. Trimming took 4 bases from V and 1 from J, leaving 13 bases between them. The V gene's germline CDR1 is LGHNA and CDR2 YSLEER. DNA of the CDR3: TGCGCCAGCAGCCCACAGACCAGGGCGAACACTGAAGCTTTCTTT. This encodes CASSPQTRANTEAFF.